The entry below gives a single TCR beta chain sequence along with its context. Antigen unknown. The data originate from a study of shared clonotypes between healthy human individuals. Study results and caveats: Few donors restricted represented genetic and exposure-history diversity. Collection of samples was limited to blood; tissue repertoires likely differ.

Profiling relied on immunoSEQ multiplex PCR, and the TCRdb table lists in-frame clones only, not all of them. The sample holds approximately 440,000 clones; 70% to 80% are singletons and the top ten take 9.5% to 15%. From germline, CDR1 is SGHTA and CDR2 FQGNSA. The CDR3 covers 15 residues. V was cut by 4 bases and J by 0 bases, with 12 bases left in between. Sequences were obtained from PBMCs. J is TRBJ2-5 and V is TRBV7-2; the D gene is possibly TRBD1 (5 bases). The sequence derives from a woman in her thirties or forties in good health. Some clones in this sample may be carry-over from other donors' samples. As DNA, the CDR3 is TGTGCCAGCAGCTCGCGAGGACACGACCAAGAGACCCAGTACTTC. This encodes CASSSRGHDQETQYF.